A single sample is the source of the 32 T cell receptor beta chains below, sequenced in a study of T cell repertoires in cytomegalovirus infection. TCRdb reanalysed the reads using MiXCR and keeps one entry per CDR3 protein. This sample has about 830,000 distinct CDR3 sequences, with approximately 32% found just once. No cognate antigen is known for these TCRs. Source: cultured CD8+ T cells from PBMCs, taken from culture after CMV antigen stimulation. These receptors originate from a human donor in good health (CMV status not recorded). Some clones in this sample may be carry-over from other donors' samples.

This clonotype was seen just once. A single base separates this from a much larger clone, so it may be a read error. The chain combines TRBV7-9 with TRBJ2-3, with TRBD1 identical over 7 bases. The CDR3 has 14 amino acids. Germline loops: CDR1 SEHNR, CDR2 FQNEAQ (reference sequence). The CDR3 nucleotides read TGTACCAGCAGCCCAAGACAGGGAAGAGATACGCAGTATTTT. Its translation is CTSSPRQGRDTQYF.

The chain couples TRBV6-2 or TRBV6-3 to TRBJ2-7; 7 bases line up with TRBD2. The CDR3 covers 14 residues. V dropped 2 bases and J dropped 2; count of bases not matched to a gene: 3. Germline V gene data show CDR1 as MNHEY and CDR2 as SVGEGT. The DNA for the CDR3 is TGTGCCAGCAGTTACATCGGGGGGACCTACGAGCAGTACGTC. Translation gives CASSYIGGTYEQYV.

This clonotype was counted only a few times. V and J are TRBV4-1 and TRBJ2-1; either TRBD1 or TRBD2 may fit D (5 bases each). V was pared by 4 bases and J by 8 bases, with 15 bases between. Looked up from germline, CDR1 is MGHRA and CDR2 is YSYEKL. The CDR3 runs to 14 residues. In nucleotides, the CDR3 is TGCGCCAGCAGCCCAAACCCACGGGGCCATGAGCAGTTCTTC. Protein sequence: CASSPNPRGHEQFF.

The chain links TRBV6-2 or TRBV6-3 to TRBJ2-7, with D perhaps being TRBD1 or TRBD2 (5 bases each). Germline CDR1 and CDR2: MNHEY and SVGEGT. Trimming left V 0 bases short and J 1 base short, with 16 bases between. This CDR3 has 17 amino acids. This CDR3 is CASSYSTSGTVSYEQYF. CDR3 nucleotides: TGTGCCAGCAGTTACTCAACCTCCGGGACCGTGTCCTACGAGCAGTACTTC.

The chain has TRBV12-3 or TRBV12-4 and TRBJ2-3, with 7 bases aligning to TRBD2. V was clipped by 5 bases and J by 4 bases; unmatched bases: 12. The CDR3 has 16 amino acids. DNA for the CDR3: TGTGCCAGCAGTCTTTTTGGGGGGGATGAGGCAGATACGCAGTATTTT. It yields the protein CASSLFGGDEADTQYF.

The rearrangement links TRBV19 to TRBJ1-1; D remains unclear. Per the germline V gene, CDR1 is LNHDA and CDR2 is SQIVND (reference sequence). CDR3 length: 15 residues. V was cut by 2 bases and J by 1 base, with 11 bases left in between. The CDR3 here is CASSITPRRNTEAFF. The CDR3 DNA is TGTGCCAGTAGTATAACTCCGAGGCGGAACACTGAAGCTTTCTTT.

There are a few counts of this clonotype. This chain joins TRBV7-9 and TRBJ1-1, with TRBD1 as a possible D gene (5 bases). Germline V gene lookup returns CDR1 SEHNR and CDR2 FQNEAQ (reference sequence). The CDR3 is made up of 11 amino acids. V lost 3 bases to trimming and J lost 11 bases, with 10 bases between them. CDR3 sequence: CASSLGTVAFF. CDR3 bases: TGTGCCAGCAGCTTGGGGACTGTCGCTTTCTTT.

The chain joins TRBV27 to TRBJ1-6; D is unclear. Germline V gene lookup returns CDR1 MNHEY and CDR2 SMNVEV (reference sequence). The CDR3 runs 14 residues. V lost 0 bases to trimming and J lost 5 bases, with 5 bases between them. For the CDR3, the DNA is TGTGCCAGCAGTTTATCAGGTCATAATTCACCCCTCCACTTT. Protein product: CASSLSGHNSPLHF.

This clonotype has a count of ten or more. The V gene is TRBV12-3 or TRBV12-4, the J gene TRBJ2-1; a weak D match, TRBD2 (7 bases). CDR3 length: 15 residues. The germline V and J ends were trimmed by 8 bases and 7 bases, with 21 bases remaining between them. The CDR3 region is CASSLGGGTENEQFF. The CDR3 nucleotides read TGTGCCAGCTCCCTAGGGGGGGGTACCGAGAATGAGCAGTTCTTC.

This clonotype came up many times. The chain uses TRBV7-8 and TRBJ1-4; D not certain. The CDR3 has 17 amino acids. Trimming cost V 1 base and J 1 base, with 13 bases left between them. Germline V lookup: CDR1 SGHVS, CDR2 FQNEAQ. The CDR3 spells CASSLDGVIETNEKLFF. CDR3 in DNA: TGTGCCAGCAGCTTAGATGGGGTCATCGAAACTAATGAAAAACTGTTTTTT.

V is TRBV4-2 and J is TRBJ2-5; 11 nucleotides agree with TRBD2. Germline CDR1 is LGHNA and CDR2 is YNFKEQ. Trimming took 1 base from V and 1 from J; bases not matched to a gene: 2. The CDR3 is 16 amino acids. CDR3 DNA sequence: TGTGCCAGCAGCCAAGGTAGCGGGGGGGTCCAAGAGACCCAGTACTTC. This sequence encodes CASSQGSGGVQETQYF.

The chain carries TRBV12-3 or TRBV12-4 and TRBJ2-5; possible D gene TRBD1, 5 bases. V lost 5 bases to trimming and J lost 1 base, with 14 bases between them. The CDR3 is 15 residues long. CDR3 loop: CASSPTRTSQETQYF. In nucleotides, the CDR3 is TGTGCCAGCAGTCCTACTCGGACAAGCCAAGAGACCCAGTACTTC.

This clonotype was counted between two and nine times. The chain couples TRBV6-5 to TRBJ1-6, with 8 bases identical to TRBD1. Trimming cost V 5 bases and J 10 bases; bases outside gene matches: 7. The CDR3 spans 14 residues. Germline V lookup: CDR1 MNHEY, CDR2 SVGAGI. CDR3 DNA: TGTGCCAGCAGTCCAGGACAGGGTAGCTCACCCCTCCACTTT. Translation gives CASSPGQGSSPLHF.

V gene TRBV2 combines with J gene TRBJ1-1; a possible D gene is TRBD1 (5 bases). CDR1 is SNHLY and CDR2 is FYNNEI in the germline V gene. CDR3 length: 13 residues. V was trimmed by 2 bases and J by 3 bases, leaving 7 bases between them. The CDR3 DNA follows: TGTGCCAGCAGTGAACCGGGGGACACTGAAGCTTTCTTT. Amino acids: CASSEPGDTEAFF.

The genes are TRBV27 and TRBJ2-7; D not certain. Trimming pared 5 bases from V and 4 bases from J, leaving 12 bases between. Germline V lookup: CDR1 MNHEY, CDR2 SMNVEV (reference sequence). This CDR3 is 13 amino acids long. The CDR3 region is CASSTGMLYEQYF. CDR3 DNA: TGTGCCAGCAGTACGGGTATGTTGTACGAGCAGTACTTC.

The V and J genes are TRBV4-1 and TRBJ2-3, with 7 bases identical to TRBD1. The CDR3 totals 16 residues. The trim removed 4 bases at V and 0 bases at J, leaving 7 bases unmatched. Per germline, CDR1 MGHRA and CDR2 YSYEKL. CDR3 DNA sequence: TGCGCCAGCAGCCGCTCAGGGGGAAGGAGCACAGATACGCAGTATTTT. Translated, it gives CASSRSGGRSTDTQYF.

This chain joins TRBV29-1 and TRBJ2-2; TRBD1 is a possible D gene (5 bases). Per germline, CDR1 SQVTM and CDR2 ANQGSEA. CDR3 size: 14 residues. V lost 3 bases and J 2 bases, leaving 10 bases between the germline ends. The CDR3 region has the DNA TGCAGCGTTGACCCAGGGCCCAACACCGGGGAGCTGTTTTTT. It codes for CSVDPGPNTGELFF.

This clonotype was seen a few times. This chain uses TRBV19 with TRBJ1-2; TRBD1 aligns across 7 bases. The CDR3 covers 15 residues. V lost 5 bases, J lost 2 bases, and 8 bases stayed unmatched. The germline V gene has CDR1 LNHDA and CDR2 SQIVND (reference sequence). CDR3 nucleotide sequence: TGTGCCAGTAGTCCTCTCCCAGGGGGGAACTATGGCTACACCTTC. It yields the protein CASSPLPGGNYGYTF. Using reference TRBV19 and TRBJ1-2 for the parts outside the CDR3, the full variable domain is DGGITQSPKYLFRKEGQNVTLSCEQNLNHDAMYWYRQDPGQGLRLIYYSQIVNDFQKGDIAEGYSVSREKKESFPLTVTSAQKNPTAFYLCASSPLPGGNYGYTFGSGTRLTVV.

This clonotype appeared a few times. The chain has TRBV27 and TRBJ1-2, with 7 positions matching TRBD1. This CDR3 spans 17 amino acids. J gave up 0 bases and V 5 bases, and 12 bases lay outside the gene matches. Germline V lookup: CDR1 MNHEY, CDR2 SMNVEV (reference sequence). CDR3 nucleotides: TGTGCCAGCAGTCCCAGACAGGGCCGGCGGGCTAACTATGGCTACACCTTC. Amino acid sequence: CASSPRQGRRANYGYTF.

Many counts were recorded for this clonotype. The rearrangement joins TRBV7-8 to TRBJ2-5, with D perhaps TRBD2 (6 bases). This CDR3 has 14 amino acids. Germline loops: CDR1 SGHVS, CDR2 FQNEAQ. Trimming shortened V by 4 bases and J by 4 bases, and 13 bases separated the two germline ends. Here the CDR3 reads CASSWGLRGETQYF. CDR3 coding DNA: TGTGCCAGCAGCTGGGGACTCAGAGGAGAGACCCAGTACTTC.

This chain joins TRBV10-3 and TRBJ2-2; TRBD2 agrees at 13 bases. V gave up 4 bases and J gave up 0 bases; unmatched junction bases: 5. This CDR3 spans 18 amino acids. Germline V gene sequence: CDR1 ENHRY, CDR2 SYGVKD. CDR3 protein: CAISGLAGGLPNTGELFF. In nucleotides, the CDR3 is TGTGCCATCAGTGGACTAGCGGGGGGACTTCCGAACACCGGGGAGCTGTTTTTT.

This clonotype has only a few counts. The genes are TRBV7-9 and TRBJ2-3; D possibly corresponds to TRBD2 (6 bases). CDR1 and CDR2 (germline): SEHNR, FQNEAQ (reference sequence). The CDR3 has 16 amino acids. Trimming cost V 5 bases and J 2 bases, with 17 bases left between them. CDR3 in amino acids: CASSPEGLVITDTQYF. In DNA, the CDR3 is TGTGCCAGCAGCCCCGAGGGACTGGTAATCACAGATACGCAGTATTTT.

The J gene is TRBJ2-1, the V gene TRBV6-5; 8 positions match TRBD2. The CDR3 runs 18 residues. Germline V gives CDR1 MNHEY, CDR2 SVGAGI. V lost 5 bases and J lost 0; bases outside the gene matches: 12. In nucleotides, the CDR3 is TGTGCCAGCAGTCCCACCCCCAAGCGGGGGAGCTCCTACAATGAGCAGTTCTTC. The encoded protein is CASSPTPKRGSSYNEQFF.

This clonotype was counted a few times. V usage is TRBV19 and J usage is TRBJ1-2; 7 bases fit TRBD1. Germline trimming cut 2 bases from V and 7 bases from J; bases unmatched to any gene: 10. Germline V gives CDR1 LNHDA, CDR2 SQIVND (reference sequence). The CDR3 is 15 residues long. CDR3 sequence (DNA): TGTGCCAGTAGTATAAACTCAGGGGGTGGCGGTGGCTACACCTTC. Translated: CASSINSGGGGGYTF.

CDR3 sequence: CASSPGTSGFPWEQFF. The CDR3 DNA is TGTGCCAGCAGCCCCGGGACTAGCGGGTTCCCTTGGGAGCAGTTCTTC. J is TRBJ2-1 and V is TRBV7-9, with 12 bases identical to TRBD2. The CDR3 sequence is 16 residues long. J gave up 10 bases and V 5 bases, and 12 bases lay outside the gene matches. Germline CDR1 SEHNR, CDR2 FQNEAQ (reference sequence).

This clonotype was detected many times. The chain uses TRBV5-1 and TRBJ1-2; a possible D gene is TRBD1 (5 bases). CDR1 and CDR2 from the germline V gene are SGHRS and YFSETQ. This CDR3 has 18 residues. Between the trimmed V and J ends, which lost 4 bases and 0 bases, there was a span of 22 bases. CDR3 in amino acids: CASSPTFDSNPSNYGYTF. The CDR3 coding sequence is TGCGCCAGCAGCCCTACCTTTGACAGCAACCCATCTAACTATGGCTACACCTTC.

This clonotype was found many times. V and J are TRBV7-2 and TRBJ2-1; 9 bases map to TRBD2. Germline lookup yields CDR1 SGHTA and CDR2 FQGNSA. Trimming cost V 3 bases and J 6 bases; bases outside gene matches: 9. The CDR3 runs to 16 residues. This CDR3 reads CASSFPDSGGVNEQFF. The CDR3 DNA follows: TGTGCCAGCAGCTTCCCAGATAGCGGGGGTGTCAATGAGCAGTTCTTC.

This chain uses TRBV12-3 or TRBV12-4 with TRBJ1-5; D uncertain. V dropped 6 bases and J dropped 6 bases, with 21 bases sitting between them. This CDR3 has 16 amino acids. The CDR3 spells CASSPPVREGSQPQHF. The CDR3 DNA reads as TGTGCCAGCAGCCCTCCTGTAAGGGAAGGGAGTCAGCCCCAGCATTTT.

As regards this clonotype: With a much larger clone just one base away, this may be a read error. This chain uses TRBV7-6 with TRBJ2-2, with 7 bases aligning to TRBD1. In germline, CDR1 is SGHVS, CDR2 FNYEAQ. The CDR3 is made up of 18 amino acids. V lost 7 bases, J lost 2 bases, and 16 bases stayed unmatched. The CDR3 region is CASNWAKRQGSNTGELFF. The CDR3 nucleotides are TGTGCCAGCAACTGGGCGAAGAGACAGGGTTCCAACACCGGGGAGCTGTTTTTT.

The CDR3 DNA reads as TGTGCCAGCAGTGACGAAATCCCAGGGTTGAATCAGCCCCAGCATTTT. Its protein is CASSDEIPGLNQPQHF. The J gene is TRBJ1-5, the V gene TRBV6-1; D perhaps matches TRBD1 (5 bases). Trimming shortened V by 3 bases and J by 4 bases, and 16 bases separated the two germline ends. This CDR3 is built from 16 residues. Germline assignment: CDR1 MNHNS and CDR2 SASEGT.

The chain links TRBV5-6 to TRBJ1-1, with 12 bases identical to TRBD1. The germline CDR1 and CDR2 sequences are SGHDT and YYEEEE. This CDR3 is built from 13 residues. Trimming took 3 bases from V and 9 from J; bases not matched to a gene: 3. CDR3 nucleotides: TGTGCCAGCAGCTGGGGGACAGGGGGCCAAGCTTTCTTT. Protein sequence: CASSWGTGGQAFF.

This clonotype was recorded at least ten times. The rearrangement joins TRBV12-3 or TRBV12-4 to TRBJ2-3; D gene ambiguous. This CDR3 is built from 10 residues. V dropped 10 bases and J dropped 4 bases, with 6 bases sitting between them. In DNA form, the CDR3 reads TGTGCCACCCAATCAGATACGCAGTATTTT. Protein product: CATQSDTQYF.